This TCR beta chain was identified during a study of T cell changes during pregnancy in multiple sclerosis. The junction had 3 bases not matched to a gene; V was cut back by 5 bases and J by 3 bases. The CDR3 loop spans 14 amino acids. Germline loops: CDR1 LNHDA, CDR2 SQIVND (reference sequence). Data came from immunoSEQ multiplex PCR; TCRdb stores just in-frame clones and leaves some out. The sample includes about 52,000 clones, approximately 92% of them seen just once. The chain couples TRBV19 to TRBJ1-5; 8 nucleotides line up with TRBD1. The sample here was CD4+ T cells from peripheral blood mononuclear cells, taken in the third trimester of pregnancy. The sequence came from a female donor with multiple sclerosis, enrolled in a pregnancy study. This CDR3 reads CASSLQGDNQPQHF. CDR3 nucleotide sequence: TGTGCCAGTAGTCTACAGGGGGACAATCAGCCCCAGCATTTT.